One and the same sample provided the 12 T cell receptor beta chains below, sequenced in a study of blood T cell repertoires in COVID-19. Some clones are missing from TCRdb's copy, which holds only in-frame ones; the method was immunoSEQ multiplex PCR. This sample has a few hundred thousand clones; about 90% occur once, and the top ten carry more than 0.95%. Sample: peripheral blood. These receptors were obtained from a middle-aged man with acute or convalescent COVID-19.

V is TRBV10-3 and J is TRBJ2-6, with a tentative D call TRBD1 (6 bases). This CDR3 comprises 15 residues. The V and J ends lost 4 bases and 3 bases respectively, with 10 bases between them. Germline V lookup: CDR1 ENHRY, CDR2 SYGVKD. The CDR3 is CAISVGGGGANVLTF. The CDR3 DNA is TGTGCCATCAGTGTTGGGGGCGGTGGGGCCAACGTCCTGACTTTC.

CDR3 region: CASTLADREYEQYF. CDR3 coding DNA: TGTGCCAGCACCCTCGCGGACAGGGAGTACGAGCAGTACTTC. The chain links TRBV2 to TRBJ2-7; the match to TRBD1 covers 8 bases. CDR1 is SNHLY, CDR2 FYNNEI, per germline. V lost 7 bases, J lost 4 bases, and 9 bases stayed unmatched. The CDR3 totals 14 residues. Combining the CDR3 with reference TRBV2 and TRBJ2-7 gives the whole variable domain EPEVTQTPSHQVTQMGQEVILRCVPISNHLYFYWYRQILGQKVEFLVSFYNNEISEKSEIFDDQFSVERPDGSNFTLKIRSTKLEDSAMYFCASTLADREYEQYFGPGTRLTVT.

In this sample, this clone turned up once. The V and J genes are TRBV9 and TRBJ2-7, with TRBD1 identical over 7 bases. The CDR3 is made up of 15 amino acids. The V gene's germline CDR1 is SGDLS and CDR2 YYNGEE. With V trimmed by 3 bases and J by 1 base, 7 bases remained unmatched. The CDR3, as DNA: TGTGCCAGCAGCGAAAGACAGGGCGCGTCCTACGAGCAGTACTTC. It specifies CASSERQGASYEQYF.

The chain recombines TRBV11-2 with TRBJ2-1, with D possibly matching TRBD2 (6 bases). This CDR3 has 15 residues. Germline V lookup: CDR1 SGHAT, CDR2 FQNNGV. The V end was cut by 8 bases, the J end by 9 bases, with 23 bases between. CDR3 sequence: CASLPLIYGSSEQFF. The CDR3 region has the DNA TGTGCCAGCCTACCTCTTATATACGGGAGTAGTGAGCAGTTCTTC.

J is TRBJ1-1 and V is TRBV5-4, with 9 bases matching TRBD1. Germline CDR1 SGHNT, CDR2 YYREEE (reference sequence). The length of the CDR3 is 13 residues. V lost 4 bases and J lost 4; bases outside the gene matches: 2. CDR3 loop: CASSVDRGTEAFF. In nucleotides, the CDR3 is TGTGCCAGCAGCGTGGACAGGGGCACTGAAGCTTTCTTT. The variable domain in full, with the rest retrieved from reference TRBV5-4 and TRBJ1-1, is ETGVTQSPTHLIKTRGQQVTLRCSSQSGHNTVSWYQQALGQGPQFIFQYYREEENGRGNFPPRFSGLQFPNYSSELNVNALELDDSALYLCASSVDRGTEAFFGQGTRLTVV.

The CDR3 coding sequence is TGTGCCAGCAGCTTAGATCTATCCTCCTACAATGAGCAGTTCTTC. The encoded protein is CASSLDLSSYNEQFF. This chain joins TRBV11-3 and TRBJ2-1, with D unresolved. Per germline, CDR1 SGHNT and CDR2 YENEEA. The CDR3 has 15 residues. Trimming took off 0 bases at V and 0 bases at J, with 6 bases between the two ends. The whole variable domain, filled in from reference TRBV11-3 and TRBJ2-1, reads EAGVVQSPRYKIIEKKQPVAFWCNPISGHNTLYWYLQNLGQGPELLIRYENEEAVDDSQLPKDRFSAERLKGVDSTLKIQPAELGDSAVYLCASSLDLSSYNEQFFGPGTRLTVL.

The chain joins TRBV4-3 to TRBJ1-2; 7 bases align to TRBD1. Per germline, CDR1 LGHNA and CDR2 YSLEER. The junction had 7 bases not matched to a gene; V was cut back by 0 bases and J by 6 bases. The CDR3 runs to 15 residues. The CDR3 reads CASSQDTRGAHGYTF. Here the CDR3 DNA reads TGCGCCAGCAGCCAAGATACCAGGGGGGCACATGGCTACACCTTC.

This rearrangement joins TRBV19 to TRBJ2-5, with D maybe TRBD2 (6 bases). CDR3 length equals 18 residues. CDR1 is LNHDA and CDR2 is SQIVND in the germline V gene (reference sequence). Deletions cut 2 bases from V and 5 bases from J, with 24 bases between. In DNA form, the CDR3 reads TGTGCCAGTAGTATATTCCTTGTGCGGGAACGAAGAGGGGAGACCCAGTACTTC. Residues: CASSIFLVRERRGETQYF.

The chain combines TRBV27 with TRBJ2-5, with D tentatively TRBD2 (6 bases). Germline loops: CDR1 MNHEY, CDR2 SMNVEV (reference sequence). The V end lost 2 bases, the J end lost 4 bases, and 11 bases lay between the germline ends. The CDR3 is 14 residues long. CDR3 DNA sequence: TGTGCCAGCAGTTTAGGGAGGAGTGGAGAGACCCAGTACTTC. Its protein product is CASSLGRSGETQYF.

V and J are TRBV7-8 and TRBJ2-2, with 8 nucleotides matching TRBD1. Germline CDR1 reads SGHVS; CDR2 reads FQNEAQ. The length of the CDR3 is 14 residues. With V trimmed by 8 bases and J by 0 bases, 2 bases remained unmatched. The CDR3 DNA sequence: TGTGCCAGCGGGGACAGGCCGAACACCGGGGAGCTGTTTTTT. This translates into CASGDRPNTGELFF.

This rearrangement joins TRBV7-8 to TRBJ2-7; 11 bases map to TRBD1. V shed 3 bases and J 5 bases; nucleotides not matched to a gene: 6. CDR1 is SGHVS, CDR2 FQNEAQ, per germline. The CDR3 is made up of 15 amino acids. CDR3 coding DNA: TGTGCCAGCAGCTTTTTCGGACAGGGGGCGGACGAGCAGTACTTC. Encoded protein: CASSFFGQGADEQYF. The variable domain in full, completed from reference TRBV7-8 and TRBJ2-7, reads GAGVSQSPRYKVAKRGQDVALRCDPISGHVSLFWYQQALGQGPEFLTYFQNEAQLDKSGLPSDRFFAERPEGSVSTLKIQRTQQEDSAVYLCASSFFGQGADEQYFGPGTRLTVT.

The table lists this clone with a few counts. This rearrangement joins TRBV6-1 to TRBJ2-7, with D possibly TRBD1 on 5 matching bases. CDR3 size: 14 residues. Per germline, CDR1 MNHNS and CDR2 SASEGT. V was cut by 0 bases and J by 8 bases, with 14 bases left in between. This chain's CDR3 is CASSEASTAAKQYF. CDR3 coding DNA: TGTGCCAGCAGTGAAGCCTCGACAGCCGCTAAGCAGTACTTC.